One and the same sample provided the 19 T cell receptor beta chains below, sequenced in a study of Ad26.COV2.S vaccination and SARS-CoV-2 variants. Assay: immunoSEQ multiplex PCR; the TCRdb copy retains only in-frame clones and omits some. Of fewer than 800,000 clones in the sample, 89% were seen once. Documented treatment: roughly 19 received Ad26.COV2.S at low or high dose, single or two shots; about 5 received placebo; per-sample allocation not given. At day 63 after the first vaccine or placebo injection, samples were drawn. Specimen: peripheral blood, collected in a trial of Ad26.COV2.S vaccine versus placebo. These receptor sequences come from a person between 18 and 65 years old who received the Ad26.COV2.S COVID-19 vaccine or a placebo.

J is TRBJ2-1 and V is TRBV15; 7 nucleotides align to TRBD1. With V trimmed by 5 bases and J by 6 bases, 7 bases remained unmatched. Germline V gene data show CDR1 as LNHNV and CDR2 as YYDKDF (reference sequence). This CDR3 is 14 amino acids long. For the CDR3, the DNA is TGTGCCACCAGCGGCCGGACAGGCCGCAATGAGCAGTTCTTC. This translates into CATSGRTGRNEQFF.

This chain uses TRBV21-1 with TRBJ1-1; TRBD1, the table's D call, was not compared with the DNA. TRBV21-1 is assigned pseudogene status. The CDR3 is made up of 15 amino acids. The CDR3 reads CASSKQGAPYTEAFF. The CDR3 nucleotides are TGTGCCAGCAGCAAACAGGGGGCGCCCTACACTGAAGCTTTCTTT.

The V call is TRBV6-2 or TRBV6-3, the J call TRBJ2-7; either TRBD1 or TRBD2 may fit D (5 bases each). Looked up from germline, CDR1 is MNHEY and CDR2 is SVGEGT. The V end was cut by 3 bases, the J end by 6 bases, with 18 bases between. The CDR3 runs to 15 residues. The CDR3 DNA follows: TGTGCCAGCAGTTATTTGGGGACCCCGGGAAGCGAGCAGTACTTC. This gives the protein CASSYLGTPGSEQYF.

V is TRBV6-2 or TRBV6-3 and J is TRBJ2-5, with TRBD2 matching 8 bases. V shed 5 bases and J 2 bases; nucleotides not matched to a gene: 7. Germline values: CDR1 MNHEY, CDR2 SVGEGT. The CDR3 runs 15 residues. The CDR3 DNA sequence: TGTGCCAGCAGTCGCCCCGCTAGCGGGCAAGAGACCCAGTACTTC. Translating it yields CASSRPASGQETQYF.

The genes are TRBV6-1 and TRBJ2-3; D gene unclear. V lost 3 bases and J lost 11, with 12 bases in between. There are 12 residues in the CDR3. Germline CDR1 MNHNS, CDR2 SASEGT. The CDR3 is CASSDPGYRQYF. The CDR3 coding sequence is TGTGCCAGCAGTGATCCCGGGTACCGGCAGTATTTT.

CDR3 amino acids: CASSIWGQGQSYEQYF. DNA for the CDR3: TGTGCCAGTAGTATCTGGGGGCAGGGTCAGTCCTACGAGCAGTACTTC. The V call is TRBV19, the J call TRBJ2-7, with D possibly matching TRBD1 (6 bases). Germline V gives CDR1 LNHDA, CDR2 SQIVND (reference sequence). This CDR3 comprises 16 residues. The V and J ends lost 3 bases and 1 base respectively, with 16 bases between them.

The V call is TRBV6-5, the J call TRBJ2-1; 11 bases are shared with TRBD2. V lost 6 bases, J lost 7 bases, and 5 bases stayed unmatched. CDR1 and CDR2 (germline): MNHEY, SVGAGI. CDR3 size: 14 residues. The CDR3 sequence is CASRPTSGSNEQFF. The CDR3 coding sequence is TGTGCCAGCAGGCCCACTAGCGGGAGTAATGAGCAGTTCTTC.

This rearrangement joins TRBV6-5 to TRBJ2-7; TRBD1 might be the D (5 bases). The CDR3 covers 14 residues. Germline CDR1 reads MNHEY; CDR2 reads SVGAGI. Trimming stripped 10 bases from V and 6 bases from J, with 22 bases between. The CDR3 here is CATSRSSGLGEQYF. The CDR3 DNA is TGTGCCACCTCGAGGTCGTCAGGGTTGGGCGAGCAGTACTTC.

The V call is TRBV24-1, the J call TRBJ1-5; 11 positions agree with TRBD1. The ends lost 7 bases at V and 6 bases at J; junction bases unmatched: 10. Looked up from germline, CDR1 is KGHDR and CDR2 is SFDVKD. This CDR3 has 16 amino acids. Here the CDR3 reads CATRTSGQGDSQPQHF. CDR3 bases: TGTGCCACCAGGACATCGGGACAGGGGGACTCTCAGCCCCAGCATTTT.

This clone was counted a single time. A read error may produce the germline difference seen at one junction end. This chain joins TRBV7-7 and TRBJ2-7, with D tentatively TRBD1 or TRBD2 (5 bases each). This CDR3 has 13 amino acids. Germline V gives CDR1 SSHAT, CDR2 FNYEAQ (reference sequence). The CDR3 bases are TGTGCTAGCAGCTTAGGGGCCGGGGAGGAGCAGTACTTC. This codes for CASSLGAGEEQYF.

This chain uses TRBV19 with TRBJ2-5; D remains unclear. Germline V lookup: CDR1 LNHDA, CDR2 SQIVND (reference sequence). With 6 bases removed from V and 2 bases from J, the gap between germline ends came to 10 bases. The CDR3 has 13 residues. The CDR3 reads CASRLGSQETQYF. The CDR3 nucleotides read TGTGCCAGTAGGTTGGGGTCACAAGAGACCCAGTACTTC. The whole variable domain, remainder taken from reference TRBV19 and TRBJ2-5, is DGGITQSPKYLFRKEGQNVTLSCEQNLNHDAMYWYRQDPGQGLRLIYYSQIVNDFQKGDIAEGYSVSREKKESFPLTVTSAQKNPTAFYLCASRLGSQETQYFGPGTRLLVL.

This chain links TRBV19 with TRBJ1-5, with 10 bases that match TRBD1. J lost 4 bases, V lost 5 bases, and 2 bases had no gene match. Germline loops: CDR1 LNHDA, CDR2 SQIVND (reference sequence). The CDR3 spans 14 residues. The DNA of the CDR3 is TGTGCCAGTAGTGCGGGACAGGGGAATCAGCCCCAGCATTTT. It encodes CASSAGQGNQPQHF.

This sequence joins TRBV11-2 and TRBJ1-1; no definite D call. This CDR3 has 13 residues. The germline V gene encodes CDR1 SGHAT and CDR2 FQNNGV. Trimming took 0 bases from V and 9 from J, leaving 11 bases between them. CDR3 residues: CASSLDRASKAFF. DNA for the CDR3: TGTGCCAGCAGCTTAGATCGGGCTTCCAAAGCTTTCTTT. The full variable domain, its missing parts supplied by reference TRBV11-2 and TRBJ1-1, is EAGVAQSPRYKIIEKRQSVAFWCNPISGHATLYWYQQILGQGPKLLIQFQNNGVVDDSQLPKDRFSAERLKGVDSTLKIQPAKLEDSAVYLCASSLDRASKAFFGQGTRLTVV.

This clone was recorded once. CDR3 DNA sequence: TGTGCCAGCAGTGAAGGGGGACACACTGAAGCTTTCTTT. Translating gives CASSEGGHTEAFF. The V call is TRBV2, the J call TRBJ1-1; tentative D call: TRBD1 (5 bases). V was shortened by 1 base and J by 3 bases, with 6 bases between the two germline ends. CDR1 and CDR2 (germline): SNHLY, FYNNEI. The CDR3 sequence is 13 residues long.

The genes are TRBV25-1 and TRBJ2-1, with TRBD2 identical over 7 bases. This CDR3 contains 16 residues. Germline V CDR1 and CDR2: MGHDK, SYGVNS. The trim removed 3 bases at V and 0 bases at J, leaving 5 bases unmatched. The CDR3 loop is CASSDLSGASYNEQFF. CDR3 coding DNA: TGTGCCAGCAGTGACCTCAGCGGGGCCTCCTACAATGAGCAGTTCTTC. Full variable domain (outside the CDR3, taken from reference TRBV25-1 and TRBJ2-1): EADIYQTPRYLVIGTGKKITLECSQTMGHDKMYWYQQDPGMELHLIHYSYGVNSTEKGDLSSESTVSRIRTEHFPLTLESARPSHTSQYLCASSDLSGASYNEQFFGPGTRLTVL.

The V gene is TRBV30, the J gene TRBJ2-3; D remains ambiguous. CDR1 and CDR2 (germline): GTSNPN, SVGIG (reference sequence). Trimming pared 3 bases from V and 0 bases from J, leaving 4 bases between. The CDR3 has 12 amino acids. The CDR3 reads CAWSTSTDTQYF. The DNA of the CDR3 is TGTGCCTGGAGCACAAGCACAGATACGCAGTATTTT. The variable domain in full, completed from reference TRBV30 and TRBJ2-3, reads SQTIHQWPATLVQPVGSPLSLECTVEGTSNPNLYWYRQAAGRGLQLLFYSVGIGQISSEVPQNLSASRPQDRQFILSSKKLLLSDSGFYLCAWSTSTDTQYFGPGTRLTVL.

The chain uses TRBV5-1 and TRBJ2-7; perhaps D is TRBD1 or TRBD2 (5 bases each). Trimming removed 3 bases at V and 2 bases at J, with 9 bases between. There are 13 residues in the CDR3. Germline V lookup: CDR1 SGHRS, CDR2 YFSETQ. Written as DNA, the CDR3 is TGCGCCAGCAGCTCGGGACCGACCTACGAGCAGTACTTC. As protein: CASSSGPTYEQYF.

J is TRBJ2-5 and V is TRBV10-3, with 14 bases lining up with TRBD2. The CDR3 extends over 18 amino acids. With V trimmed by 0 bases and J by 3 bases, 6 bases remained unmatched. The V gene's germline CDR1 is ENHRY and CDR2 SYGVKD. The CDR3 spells CAISESPGLAGGKETQYF. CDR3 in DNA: TGTGCCATCAGTGAGTCCCCCGGACTAGCGGGGGGAAAAGAGACCCAGTACTTC.

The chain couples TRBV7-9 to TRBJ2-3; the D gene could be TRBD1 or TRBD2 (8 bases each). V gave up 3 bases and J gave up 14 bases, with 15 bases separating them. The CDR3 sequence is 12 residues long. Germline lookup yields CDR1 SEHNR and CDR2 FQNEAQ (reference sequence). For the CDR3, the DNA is TGTGCCAGCAGCTTGACTAGCGACAGGGGGTATTTT. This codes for CASSLTSDRGYF.